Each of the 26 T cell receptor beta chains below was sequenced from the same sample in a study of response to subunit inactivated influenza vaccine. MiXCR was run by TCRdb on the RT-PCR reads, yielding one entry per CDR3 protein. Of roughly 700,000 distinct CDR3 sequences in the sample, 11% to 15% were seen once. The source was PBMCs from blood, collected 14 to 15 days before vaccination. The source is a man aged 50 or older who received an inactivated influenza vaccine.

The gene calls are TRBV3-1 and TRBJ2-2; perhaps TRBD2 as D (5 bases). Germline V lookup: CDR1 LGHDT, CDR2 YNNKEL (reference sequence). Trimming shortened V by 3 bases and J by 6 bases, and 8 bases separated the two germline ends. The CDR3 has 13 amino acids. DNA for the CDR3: TGTGCCAGCAGCCATAGGGAGCCCGGGGAGCTGTTTTTT. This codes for CASSHREPGELFF.

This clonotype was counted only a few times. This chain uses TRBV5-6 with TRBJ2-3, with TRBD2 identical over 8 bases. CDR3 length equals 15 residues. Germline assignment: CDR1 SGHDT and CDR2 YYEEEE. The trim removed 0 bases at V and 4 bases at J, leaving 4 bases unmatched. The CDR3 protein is CASSLGTSLPDTQYF. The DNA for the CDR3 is TGTGCCAGCAGCTTGGGGACTAGCCTCCCAGATACGCAGTATTTT.

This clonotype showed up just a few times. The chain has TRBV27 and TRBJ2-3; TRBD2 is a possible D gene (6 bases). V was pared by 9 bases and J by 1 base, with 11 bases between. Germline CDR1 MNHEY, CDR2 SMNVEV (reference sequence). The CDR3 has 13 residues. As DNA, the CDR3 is TGTGCCAGTACGGGACTGGGCACAGATACGCAGTATTTT. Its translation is CASTGLGTDTQYF.

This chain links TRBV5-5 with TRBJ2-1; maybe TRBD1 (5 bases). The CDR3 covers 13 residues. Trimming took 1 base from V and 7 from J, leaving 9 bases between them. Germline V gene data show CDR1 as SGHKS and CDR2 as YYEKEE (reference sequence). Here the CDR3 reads CASSLSTVNEQFF. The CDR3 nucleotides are TGTGCCAGCAGCTTGTCGACAGTAAATGAGCAGTTCTTC.

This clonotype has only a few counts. CDR3 sequence: CASSVASNQPQHF. CDR3 nucleotide sequence: TGTGCCAGCAGCGTAGCCAGCAATCAGCCCCAGCATTTT. The chain recombines TRBV9 with TRBJ1-5; D gene uncertain. V was trimmed by 0 bases and J by 1 base, leaving 2 bases between them. The CDR3 length is 13 residues. CDR1 and CDR2 (germline): SGDLS, YYNGEE.

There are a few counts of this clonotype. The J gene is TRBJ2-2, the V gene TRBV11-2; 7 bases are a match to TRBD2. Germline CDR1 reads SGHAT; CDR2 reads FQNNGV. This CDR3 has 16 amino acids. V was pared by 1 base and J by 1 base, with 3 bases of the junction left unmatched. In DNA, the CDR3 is TGTGCCAGCAGCTTAGTCCTAGCGGTGAACACCGGGGAGCTGTTTTTT. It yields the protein CASSLVLAVNTGELFF.

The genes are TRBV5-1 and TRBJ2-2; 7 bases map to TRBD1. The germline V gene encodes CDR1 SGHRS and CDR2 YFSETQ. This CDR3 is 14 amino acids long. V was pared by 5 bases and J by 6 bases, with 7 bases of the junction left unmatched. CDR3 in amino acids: CASRQGPEAGELFF. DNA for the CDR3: TGCGCCAGCAGACAGGGGCCGGAAGCCGGGGAGCTGTTTTTT.

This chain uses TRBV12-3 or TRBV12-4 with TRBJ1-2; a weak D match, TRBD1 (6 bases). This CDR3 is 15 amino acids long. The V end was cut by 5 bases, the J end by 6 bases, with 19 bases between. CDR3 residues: CASSAMQGPVNGYTF. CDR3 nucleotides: TGTGCCAGCAGTGCGATGCAGGGGCCGGTCAATGGCTACACCTTC.

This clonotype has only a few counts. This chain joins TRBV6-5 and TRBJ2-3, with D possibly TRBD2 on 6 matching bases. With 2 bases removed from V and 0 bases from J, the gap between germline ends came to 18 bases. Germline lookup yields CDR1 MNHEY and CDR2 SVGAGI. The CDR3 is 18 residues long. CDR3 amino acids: CASSYGAGHRGSTDTQYF. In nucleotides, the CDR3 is TGTGCCAGCAGTTACGGGGCGGGGCACCGGGGAAGCACAGATACGCAGTATTTT.

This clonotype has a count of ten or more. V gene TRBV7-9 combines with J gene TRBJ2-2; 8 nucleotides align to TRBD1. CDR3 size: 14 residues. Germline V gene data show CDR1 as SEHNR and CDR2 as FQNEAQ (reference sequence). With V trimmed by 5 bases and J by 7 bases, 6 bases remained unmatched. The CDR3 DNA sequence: TGTGCCAGCAGCCCGCAGGGGGCGTTCGGGGAGCTGTTTTTT. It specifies CASSPQGAFGELFF.

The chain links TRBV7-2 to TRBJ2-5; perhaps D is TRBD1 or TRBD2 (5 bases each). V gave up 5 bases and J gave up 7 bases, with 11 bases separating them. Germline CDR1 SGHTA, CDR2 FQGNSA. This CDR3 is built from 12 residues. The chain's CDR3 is CASSPVRGTQYF. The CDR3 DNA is TGTGCCAGCAGCCCCGTGAGGGGGACCCAGTACTTC.

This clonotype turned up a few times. DNA for the CDR3: TGTGCCAGCAGCTTAGAAGGTTTTCGTCAGCCCCAGCATTTT. Protein: CASSLEGFRQPQHF. V gene TRBV11-2 combines with J gene TRBJ1-5; D is ambiguous. The CDR3 is 14 amino acids. V dropped 0 bases and J dropped 6 bases, with 9 bases sitting between them. Germline-derived CDR1 and CDR2 are SGHAT and FQNNGV.

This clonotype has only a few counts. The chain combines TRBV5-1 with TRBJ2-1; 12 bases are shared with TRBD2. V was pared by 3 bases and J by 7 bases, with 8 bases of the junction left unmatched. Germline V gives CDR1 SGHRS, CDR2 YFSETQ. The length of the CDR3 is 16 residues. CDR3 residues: CASSSLAGGPGNEQFF. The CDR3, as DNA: TGCGCCAGCAGCTCCCTAGCGGGGGGGCCGGGTAATGAGCAGTTCTTC.

CDR3 amino acids: CSAFHTQGQGYEQYF. In DNA, the CDR3 is TGCAGTGCTTTTCACACACAGGGGCAGGGCTACGAGCAGTACTTC. The chain is built from TRBV20-1 and TRBJ2-7; 7 bases fit TRBD1. Per germline, CDR1 DFQATT and CDR2 SNEGSKA (reference sequence). The junction had 13 bases not matched to a gene; V was cut back by 5 bases and J by 3 bases. This CDR3 is 15 amino acids long.

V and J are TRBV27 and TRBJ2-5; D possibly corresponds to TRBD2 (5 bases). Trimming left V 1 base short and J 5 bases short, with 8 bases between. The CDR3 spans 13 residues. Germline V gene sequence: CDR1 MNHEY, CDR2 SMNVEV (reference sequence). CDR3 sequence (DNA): TGTGCCAGCAGTTTATTCCAGCGGGAGACCCAGTACTTC. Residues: CASSLFQRETQYF.

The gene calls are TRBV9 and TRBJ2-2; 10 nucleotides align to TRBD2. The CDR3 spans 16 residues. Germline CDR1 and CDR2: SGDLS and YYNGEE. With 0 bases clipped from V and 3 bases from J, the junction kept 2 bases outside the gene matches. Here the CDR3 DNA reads TGTGCCAGCAGCGTAGACCTAGCGGGAGACACCGGGGAGCTGTTTTTT. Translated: CASSVDLAGDTGELFF. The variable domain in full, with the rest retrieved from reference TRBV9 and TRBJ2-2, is DSGVTQTPKHLITATGQRVTLRCSPRSGDLSVYWYQQSLDQGLQFLIQYYNGEERAKGNILERFSAQQFPDLHSELNLSSLELGDSALYFCASSVDLAGDTGELFFGEGSRLTVL.

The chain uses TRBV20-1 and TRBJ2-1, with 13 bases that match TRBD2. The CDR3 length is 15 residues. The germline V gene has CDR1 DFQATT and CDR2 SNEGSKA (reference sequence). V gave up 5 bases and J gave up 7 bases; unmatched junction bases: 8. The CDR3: CSASPMTSGRNEQFF. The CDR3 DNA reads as TGCAGTGCTTCACCGATGACTAGCGGGAGGAATGAGCAGTTCTTC.

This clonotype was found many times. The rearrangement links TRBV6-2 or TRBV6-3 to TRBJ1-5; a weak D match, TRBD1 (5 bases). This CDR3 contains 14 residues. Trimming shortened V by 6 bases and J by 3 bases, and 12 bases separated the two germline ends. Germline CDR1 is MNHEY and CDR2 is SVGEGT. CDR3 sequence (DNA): TGTGCCAGCAGCAAGGGGAGGGACAATCAGCCCCAGCATTTT. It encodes CASSKGRDNQPQHF.

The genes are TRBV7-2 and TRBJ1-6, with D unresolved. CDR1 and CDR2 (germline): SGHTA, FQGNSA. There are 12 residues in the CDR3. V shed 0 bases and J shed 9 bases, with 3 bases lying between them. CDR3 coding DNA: TGTGCCAGCAGCTTAGCGGTTTCACCCCTCCACTTT. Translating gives CASSLAVSPLHF. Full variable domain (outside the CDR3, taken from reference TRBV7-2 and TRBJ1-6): GAGVSQSPSNKVTEKGKDVELRCDPISGHTALYWYRQSLGQGLEFLIYFQGNSAPDKSGLPSDRFSAERTGGSVSTLTIQRTQQEDSAVYLCASSLAVSPLHFGNGTRLTVT.

CDR3 nucleotide sequence: TGCAGTGCTAGCTCCCTGGGGGAGGGTGTAAACGAGCAGTACTTC. It specifies CSASSLGEGVNEQYF. The gene calls are TRBV20-1 and TRBJ2-7, with 7 bases that match TRBD2. The length of the CDR3 is 15 residues. Germline CDR1 DFQATT, CDR2 SNEGSKA (reference sequence). J gave up 5 bases and V 3 bases, and 13 bases lay outside the gene matches.

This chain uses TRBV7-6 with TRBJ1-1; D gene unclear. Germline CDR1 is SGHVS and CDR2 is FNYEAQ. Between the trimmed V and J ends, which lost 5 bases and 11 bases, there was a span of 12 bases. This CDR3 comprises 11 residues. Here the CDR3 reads CASSRTHWAFF. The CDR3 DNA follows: TGTGCCAGCAGCCGAACCCACTGGGCTTTCTTT.

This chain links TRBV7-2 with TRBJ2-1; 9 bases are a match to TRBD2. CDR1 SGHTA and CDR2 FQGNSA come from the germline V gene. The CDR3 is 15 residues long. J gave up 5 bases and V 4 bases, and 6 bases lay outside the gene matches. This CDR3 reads CASSSRPSGNNEQFF. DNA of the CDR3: TGTGCCAGCAGCTCTCGGCCTAGCGGGAACAATGAGCAGTTCTTC.

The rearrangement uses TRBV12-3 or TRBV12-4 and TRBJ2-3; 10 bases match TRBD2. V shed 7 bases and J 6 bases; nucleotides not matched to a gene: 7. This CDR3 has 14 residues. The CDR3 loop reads CASNLLAGLDTQYF. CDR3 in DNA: TGTGCCAGCAACTTACTAGCGGGATTGGATACGCAGTATTTT.

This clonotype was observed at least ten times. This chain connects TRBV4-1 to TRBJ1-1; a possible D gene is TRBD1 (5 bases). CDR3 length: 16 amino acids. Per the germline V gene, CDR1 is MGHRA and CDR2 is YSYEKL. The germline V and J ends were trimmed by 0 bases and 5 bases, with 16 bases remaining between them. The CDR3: CASSQEPWVGVTEAFF. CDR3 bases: TGCGCCAGCAGCCAAGAACCCTGGGTGGGGGTAACTGAAGCTTTCTTT.

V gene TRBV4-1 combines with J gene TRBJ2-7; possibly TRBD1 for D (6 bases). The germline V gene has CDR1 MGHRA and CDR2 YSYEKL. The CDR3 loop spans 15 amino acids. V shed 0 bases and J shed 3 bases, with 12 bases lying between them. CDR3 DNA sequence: TGCGCCAGCAGCCAAGACTCCGGGACACTCTACGAGCAGTACTTC. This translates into CASSQDSGTLYEQYF.

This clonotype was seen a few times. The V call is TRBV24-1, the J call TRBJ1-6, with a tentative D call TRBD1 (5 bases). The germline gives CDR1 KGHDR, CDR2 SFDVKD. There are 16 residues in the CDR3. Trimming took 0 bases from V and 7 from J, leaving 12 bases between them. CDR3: CATSDLIGVWNSPLHF. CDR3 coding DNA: TGTGCCACCAGTGATTTGATAGGGGTTTGGAATTCACCCCTCCACTTT.